Each of the 24 T cell receptor beta chains below was sequenced from the same sample in a study of T cells after posttransplantation cyclophosphamide (dated by TCRdb to 2016 to 2017). Reading the label with the study, this specimen's treatment or condition is: high-dose cyclophosphamide on days +3 and +4 as single-agent GVHD prophylaxis. Busulfan and fludarabine conditioning, a related or unrelated marrow graft, and cyclophosphamide on days +3 and +4 were given to PTCy patients. The library was produced with the immunoSEQ multiplex PCR assay. TCRdb holds this immuneACCESS table with in-frame rearrangements only. Some clones are missing; in checked studies, unresolved V genes explain under half, and the rest has no known cause. This sample is represented by tens of thousands of clones; roughly 88% of them were singletons. Over 2% of the sample rests with the top ten. This material consisted of PBMCs, taken around 67 days after allogeneic stem cell transplant with posttransplant cyclophosphamide. All receptors derive from a male patient in his sixties who received an allogeneic stem cell transplant from a related donor and was CMV-positive. Some T cells may derive from the graft donor when a transplant has been performed.

The V call is TRBV30, the J call TRBJ1-2; no reliable D call. The length of the CDR3 is 13 residues. CDR1 is GTSNPN, CDR2 SVGIG, per germline (reference sequence). Trimming took off 2 bases at V and 4 bases at J, with 11 bases between the two ends. CDR3 nucleotides: TGTGCCTGGAGTACGGGTCTTGCCTATGGCTACACCTTC. Amino acid sequence: CAWSTGLAYGYTF.

The chain employs TRBV9 and TRBJ1-2; D may be TRBD1 (6 bases). This CDR3 spans 15 amino acids. Trimming took 4 bases from V and 6 from J, leaving 19 bases between them. Germline V gene data show CDR1 as SGDLS and CDR2 as YYNGEE. The CDR3 DNA follows: TGTGCCAGCAGCCCACCGACAGGCCCCTGGAATGGCTACACCTTC. Translating it yields CASSPPTGPWNGYTF.

This clone has just one count. J is TRBJ1-1 and V is TRBV10-3; the match to TRBD1 covers 7 bases. The V segment lost 8 bases and the J segment 1 base; nucleotides outside the gene matches: 10. The CDR3 sequence is 15 residues long. CDR1 is ENHRY, CDR2 SYGVKD, per germline. CDR3 bases: TGTGCCATCCGGGATCAACAGGGGAAGAACACTGAAGCTTTCTTT. It yields the protein CAIRDQQGKNTEAFF.

The genes are TRBV6-6 and TRBJ2-4; possible D gene TRBD2, 5 bases. The CDR3 runs 15 residues. V was pared by 7 bases and J by 0 bases, with 13 bases between. Germline CDR1 MNHNY, CDR2 SVGAGI (reference sequence). The CDR3 loop reads CASTSPGLAKNIQYF. CDR3 in DNA: TGTGCCAGCACTTCACCCGGACTAGCCAAAAACATTCAGTACTTC.

The chain couples TRBV5-1 to TRBJ2-1; possibly TRBD2 for D (6 bases). The germline V and J ends were trimmed by 5 bases and 3 bases, with 12 bases remaining between them. CDR1 is SGHRS and CDR2 is YFSETQ in the germline V gene. This CDR3 has 14 residues. CDR3 amino acids: CASSLGDFYNEQFF. The DNA of the CDR3 is TGCGCCAGCAGTTTAGGGGACTTCTACAATGAGCAGTTCTTC.

The CDR3 nucleotides read TGCGCCAGCAGCTTGGGACAGGGGACCACTGAAGCTTTCTTT. Protein product: CASSLGQGTTEAFF. The rearrangement joins TRBV5-1 to TRBJ1-1, with 8 bases fitting TRBD1. The trim removed 0 bases at V and 4 bases at J, leaving 2 bases unmatched. Germline V CDR1 and CDR2: SGHRS, YFSETQ. The CDR3 covers 14 residues.

J is TRBJ1-1 and V is TRBV9; D is unresolved. This CDR3 contains 13 residues. Germline CDR1 and CDR2: SGDLS and YYNGEE. V was pared by 0 bases and J by 5 bases, with 8 bases between. Written as DNA, the CDR3 is TGTGCCAGCAGCGTAGATTCTAGGACTGAAGCTTTCTTT. It encodes CASSVDSRTEAFF.

The chain employs TRBV19 and TRBJ1-5; TRBD1 agrees at 8 bases. The V gene end was trimmed by 4 bases and the J gene end by 10 bases; junction bases not matched to a gene: 9. The length of the CDR3 is 14 residues. Looked up from germline, CDR1 is LNHDA and CDR2 is SQIVND (reference sequence). CDR3 in amino acids: CASSNTGGETPQHF. CDR3 bases: TGTGCCAGTAGTAACACAGGGGGAGAGACCCCCCAGCATTTT.

V and J are TRBV6-5 and TRBJ1-1; D is undetermined. This CDR3 contains 12 residues. The V and J ends lost 6 bases and 6 bases respectively, with 11 bases between them. Germline assignment: CDR1 MNHEY and CDR2 SVGAGI. The CDR3 DNA is TGTGCCAGCAGGACTAGAGAGGCTGAAGCTTTCTTT. Its translation is CASRTREAEAFF.

J is TRBJ2-3 and V is TRBV7-9; 8 nucleotides align to TRBD2. The CDR3 contains 14 residues. Germline loops: CDR1 SEHNR, CDR2 FQNEAQ (reference sequence). V was pared by 5 bases and J by 4 bases, with 5 bases of the junction left unmatched. As DNA, the CDR3 is TGTGCCAGCAGCCCCGGGGGGGGCCCAGATACGCAGTATTTT. Encoded protein: CASSPGGGPDTQYF. Based on the CDR3 plus reference TRBV7-9 and TRBJ2-3, the full variable domain is DTGVSQNPRHKITKRGQNVTFRCDPISEHNRLYWYRQTLGQGPEFLTYFQNEAQLEKSRLLSDRFSAERPKGSFSTLEIQRTEQGDSAMYLCASSPGGGPDTQYFGPGTRLTVL.

This sequence joins TRBV2 and TRBJ1-1, with D unclear. Per germline, CDR1 SNHLY and CDR2 FYNNEI. This CDR3 has 14 residues. The ends were cut back, 6 bases at V and 2 bases at J, with 13 bases in the middle. The CDR3 sequence: CASSRGPKNTEAFF. For the CDR3, the DNA is TGTGCCAGCAGCAGAGGCCCTAAAAACACTGAAGCTTTCTTT.

V is TRBV5-4 and J is TRBJ2-3, with 8 nucleotides matching TRBD2. In germline, CDR1 is SGHNT, CDR2 YYREEE (reference sequence). V lost 2 bases, J lost 3 bases, and 5 bases stayed unmatched. This CDR3 is 15 amino acids long. CDR3 nucleotides: TGTGCCAGCAGCTTATCGGGGGGGCAAACAGATACGCAGTATTTT. Amino acids: CASSLSGGQTDTQYF.

V is TRBV5-4 and J is TRBJ1-3, with 7 bases matching TRBD1. V lost 1 base, J lost 4 bases, and 5 bases stayed unmatched. Germline V CDR1 and CDR2: SGHNT, YYREEE (reference sequence). The CDR3 loop spans 15 amino acids. The CDR3 DNA follows: TGTGCCAGCAGCTTGCCACAGGGGATCGGAAACACCATATATTTT. Amino acid sequence: CASSLPQGIGNTIYF.

This clone was counted once. This chain uses TRBV7-9 with TRBJ2-5; D is undetermined. Germline loops: CDR1 SEHNR, CDR2 FQNEAQ (reference sequence). Deletions cut 4 bases from V and 4 bases from J, with 16 bases between. The CDR3 covers 15 residues. This chain's CDR3 is CASSSSVGVTETQYF. CDR3 nucleotide sequence: TGTGCCAGCAGCTCATCAGTTGGTGTTACAGAGACCCAGTACTTC.

The chain recombines TRBV7-9 with TRBJ2-1; tentative D call: TRBD2 (5 bases). V was clipped by 5 bases and J by 9 bases, with 11 bases between them. This CDR3 contains 12 residues. Per germline, CDR1 SEHNR and CDR2 FQNEAQ (reference sequence). In nucleotides, the CDR3 is TGTGCCAGCAGCATTTTTCGGGGTGAGCAGTTCTTC. Its translation: CASSIFRGEQFF.

The CDR3 nucleotides read TGCGCCAGCAGTCAATCGAAGGCGGGGATGTTAAACGATTACGAGCAGTACGTC. Translating it yields CASSQSKAGMLNDYEQYV. The chain recombines TRBV23-1 with TRBJ2-7; D may be TRBD2 (6 bases). TRBV23-1 is an ORF, with its function uncertain. The CDR3 contains 18 residues. The germline V and J ends were trimmed by 0 bases and 4 bases, with 22 bases remaining between them.

The J gene is TRBJ2-7, the V gene TRBV6-5, with D possibly being TRBD1 (5 bases). The CDR3 is 15 residues long. Trimming left V 0 bases short and J 4 bases short, with 13 bases between. Looked up from germline, CDR1 is MNHEY and CDR2 is SVGAGI. The CDR3 is CASSYSLAGQYEQYF. The CDR3 nucleotides read TGTGCCAGCAGTTACTCGTTGGCAGGGCAATACGAGCAGTACTTC.

This chain joins TRBV7-9 and TRBJ2-3, with a possible D match to TRBD1 (6 bases). Germline V gives CDR1 SEHNR, CDR2 FQNEAQ (reference sequence). The CDR3 has 13 amino acids. Between the trimmed V and J ends, which lost 7 bases and 6 bases, there was a span of 14 bases. The CDR3 here is CASTPVGGDTQYF. DNA of the CDR3: TGTGCCAGCACCCCTGTTGGGGGCGATACGCAGTATTTT.

The CDR3 spells CASSEQGQDQPQHF. In nucleotides, the CDR3 is TGTGCCAGCAGTGAGCAGGGGCAGGATCAGCCCCAGCATTTT. The rearrangement uses TRBV2 and TRBJ1-5, with a tentative D call TRBD1 (6 bases). Germline V gene lookup returns CDR1 SNHLY and CDR2 FYNNEI. Trimming removed 3 bases from V and 5 bases from J, with 11 bases in between. This CDR3 spans 14 amino acids.

V is TRBV7-6 and J is TRBJ1-3, with no clear D. The length of the CDR3 is 13 residues. V lost 8 bases, J lost 5 bases, and 13 bases lay in between. The V gene's germline CDR1 is SGHVS and CDR2 FNYEAQ. The chain's CDR3 is CASAVGVRNTIYF. DNA of the CDR3: TGTGCCAGCGCCGTCGGGGTTAGAAACACCATATATTTT.

The chain uses TRBV2 and TRBJ2-7; TRBD2 is a possible D gene (5 bases). Germline assignment: CDR1 SNHLY and CDR2 FYNNEI. Trimming took 0 bases from V and 3 from J, leaving 9 bases between them. The length of the CDR3 is 14 residues. The CDR3 loop reads CASSEARGLYEQYF. The CDR3 DNA sequence: TGTGCCAGCAGTGAAGCTCGCGGGCTCTACGAGCAGTACTTC.

The chain links TRBV7-6 to TRBJ2-5, with D possibly TRBD1 on 5 matching bases. The germline V and J ends were trimmed by 4 bases and 3 bases, with 21 bases remaining between them. The CDR3 is made up of 17 amino acids. Germline CDR1 SGHVS, CDR2 FNYEAQ. The chain's CDR3 is CASSSLLGASWEETQYF. The CDR3 region has the DNA TGTGCCAGCAGCTCACTCCTTGGGGCCTCATGGGAAGAGACCCAGTACTTC.

The chain joins TRBV6-5 to TRBJ2-2, with 9 bases matching TRBD2. The CDR3 sequence is 15 residues long. V lost 6 bases, J lost 6 bases, and 8 bases stayed unmatched. CDR1 is MNHEY, CDR2 SVGAGI, per germline. The CDR3 DNA reads as TGTGCCAGCAGCCGCGGGGGGGGGAAGGCCGGGGAGCTGTTTTTT. It is translated as CASSRGGGKAGELFF.

The rearrangement joins TRBV30 to TRBJ1-2; D may be TRBD1 (5 bases). This CDR3 contains 13 residues. Germline CDR1 is GTSNPN and CDR2 is SVGIG (reference sequence). Between the trimmed V and J ends, which lost 8 bases and 5 bases, there was a span of 18 bases. The CDR3, as DNA: TGTGCCCATAAGGGGTACCCCTTTTATGGCTACACCTTC. Encoded protein: CAHKGYPFYGYTF.